This T cell receptor (beta chain) was obtained from a study of T-cell memory formation after mild COVID-19. 5'RACE with constant-segment primers yielded barcoded, UMI-tagged TCR alpha and TCR beta cDNA libraries. TCRdb fed the 5' RACE reads into MiXCR, producing one record per CDR3 protein. The sample records 85,000 to 130,000 distinct CDR3 sequences, approximately 12% being singletons. The CDR3 is made up of 14 amino acids. V was trimmed by 3 bases and J by 2 bases, leaving 11 bases between them. The V gene's germline CDR1 is LGHNA and CDR2 YNFKEQ. In its sample, this clonotype was seen a few times. This chain connects TRBV4-2 to TRBJ2-7, with D possibly matching TRBD1 (5 bases). This TCR was recovered from a man between 18 and 29 years old who had mild COVID-19 (a few samples of this study predate the infection). Cell type and time point are not known. Sequenced: PBMCs or a T cell subset sorted from them (not recorded which). The CDR3 coding sequence is TGTGCCAGCAGCCAGGGAACAGGTACCTACGAGCAGTACTTC. It yields the protein CASSQGTGTYEQYF.